This T cell receptor beta chain is from a study of T cell repertoires in cytomegalovirus infection. General study points: Summed public TCR beta family frequency identified CMV carriers bearing the relevant HLA.

There are 15 residues in the CDR3. V trimming: 2 bases; J trimming: 10 bases; junction bases outside the gene matches: 7. TCRdb re-called the reads through MiXCR, storing one row per CDR3 protein. The data show approximately 1,000,000 distinct CDR3 sequences, approximately 31% seen once. With respect to this clonotype: Antigen unknown.

The TCR was taken from a human donor in good health (CMV status not recorded). Some clones in this sample may be carry-over from other donors' samples. The gene calls are TRBV23-1 and TRBJ1-6, with 8 nucleotides matching TRBD1. TRBV23-1 qualifies as an ORF whose function is uncertain. This specimen consisted of cultured CD8+ T cells from PBMCs, obtained from culture after CMV antigen stimulation. CDR3 protein: CASSQAGQGNSPLHF. CDR3 coding DNA: TGCGCCAGCAGTCAAGCCGGACAGGGTAACTCACCCCTCCACTTT.